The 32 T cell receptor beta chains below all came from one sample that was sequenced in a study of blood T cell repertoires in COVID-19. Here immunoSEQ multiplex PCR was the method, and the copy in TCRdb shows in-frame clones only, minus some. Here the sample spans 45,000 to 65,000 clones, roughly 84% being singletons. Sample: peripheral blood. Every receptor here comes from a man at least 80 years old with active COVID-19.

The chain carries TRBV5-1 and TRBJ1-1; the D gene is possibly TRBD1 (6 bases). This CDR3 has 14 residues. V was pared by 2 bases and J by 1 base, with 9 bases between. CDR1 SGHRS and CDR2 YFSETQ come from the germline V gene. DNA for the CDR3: TGCGCCAGCAGCTTCCGGGACAAGAACACTGAAGCTTTCTTT. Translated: CASSFRDKNTEAFF.

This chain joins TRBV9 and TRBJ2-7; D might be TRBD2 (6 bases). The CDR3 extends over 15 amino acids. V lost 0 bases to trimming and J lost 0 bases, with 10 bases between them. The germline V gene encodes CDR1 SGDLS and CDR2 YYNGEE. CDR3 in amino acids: CASSVGLGASYEQYF. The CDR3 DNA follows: TGTGCCAGCAGCGTAGGACTAGGAGCCTCCTACGAGCAGTACTTC.

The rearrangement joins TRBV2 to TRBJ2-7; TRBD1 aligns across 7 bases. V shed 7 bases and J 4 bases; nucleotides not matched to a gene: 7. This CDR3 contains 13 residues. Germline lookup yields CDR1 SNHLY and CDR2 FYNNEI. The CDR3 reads CASIPGQVYEQYF. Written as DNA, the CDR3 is TGTGCCAGCATTCCCGGACAGGTATACGAGCAGTACTTC.

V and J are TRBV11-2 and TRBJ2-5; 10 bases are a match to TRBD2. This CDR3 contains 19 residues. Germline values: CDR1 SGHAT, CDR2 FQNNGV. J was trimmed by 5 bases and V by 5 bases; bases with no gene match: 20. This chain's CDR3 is CASSKKRKSLAGGFETQYF. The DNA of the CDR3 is TGTGCCAGCAGCAAAAAACGAAAGTCTTTAGCGGGAGGATTCGAGACCCAGTACTTC.

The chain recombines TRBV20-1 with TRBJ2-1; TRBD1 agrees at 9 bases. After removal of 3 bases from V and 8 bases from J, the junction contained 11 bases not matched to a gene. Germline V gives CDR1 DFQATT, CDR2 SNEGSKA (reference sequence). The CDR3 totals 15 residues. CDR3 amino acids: CSASKVGQGIDEQFF. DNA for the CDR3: TGCAGTGCTAGTAAAGTTGGACAGGGGATCGATGAGCAGTTCTTC.

In DNA form, the CDR3 reads TGTGCCAGCAGCGTAGGGGGAGGACGAGGCCAAGAGACCCAGTACTTC. Translating it yields CASSVGGGRGQETQYF. The chain links TRBV9 to TRBJ2-5; a possible D gene is TRBD2 (6 bases). The CDR3 is 16 amino acids. The V gene's germline CDR1 is SGDLS and CDR2 YYNGEE. V was cut by 0 bases and J by 1 base, with 13 bases left in between.

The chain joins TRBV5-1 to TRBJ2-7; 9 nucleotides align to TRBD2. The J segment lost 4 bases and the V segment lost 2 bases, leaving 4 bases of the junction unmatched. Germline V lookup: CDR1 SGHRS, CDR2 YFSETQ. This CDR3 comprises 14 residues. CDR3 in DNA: TGCGCCAGCAGCTTCCTTAGCGGGAGTTACGAGCAGTACTTC. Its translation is CASSFLSGSYEQYF.

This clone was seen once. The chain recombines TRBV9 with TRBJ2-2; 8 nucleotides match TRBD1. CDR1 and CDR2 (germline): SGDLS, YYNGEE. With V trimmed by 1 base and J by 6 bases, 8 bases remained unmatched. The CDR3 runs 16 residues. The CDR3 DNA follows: TGTGCCAGCAGCGTAAGCCCAGGGGGCCTCGCCGGGGAGCTGTTTTTT. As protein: CASSVSPGGLAGELFF.

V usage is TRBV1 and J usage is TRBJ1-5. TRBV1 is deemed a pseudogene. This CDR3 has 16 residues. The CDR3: CTSSQEGGKSNQPQHF. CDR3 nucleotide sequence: TGCACCAGCAGCCAAGAGGGCGGGAAGAGCAATCAGCCCCAGCATTTT.

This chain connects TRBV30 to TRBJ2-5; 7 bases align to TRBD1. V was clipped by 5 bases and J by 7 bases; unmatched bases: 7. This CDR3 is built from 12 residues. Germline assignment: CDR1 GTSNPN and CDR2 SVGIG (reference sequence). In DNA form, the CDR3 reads TGTGCCTGGGACCCGGGACAGACGACCCAGTACTTC. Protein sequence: CAWDPGQTTQYF.

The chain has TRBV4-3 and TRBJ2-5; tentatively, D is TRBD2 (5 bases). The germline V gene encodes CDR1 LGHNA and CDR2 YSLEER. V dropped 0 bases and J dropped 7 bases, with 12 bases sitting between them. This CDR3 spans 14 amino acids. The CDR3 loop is CASSQDNGLGTQYF. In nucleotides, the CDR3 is TGCGCCAGCAGCCAAGATAATGGACTCGGGACCCAGTACTTC.

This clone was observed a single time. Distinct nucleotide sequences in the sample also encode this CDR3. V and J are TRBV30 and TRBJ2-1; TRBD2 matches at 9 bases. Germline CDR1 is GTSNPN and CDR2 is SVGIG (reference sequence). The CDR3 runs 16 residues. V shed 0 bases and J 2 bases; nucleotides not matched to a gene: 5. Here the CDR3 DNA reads TGTGCCTGGAGTGTAGGTCTAGCGGGAACCTACAATGAGCAGTTCTTC. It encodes CAWSVGLAGTYNEQFF.

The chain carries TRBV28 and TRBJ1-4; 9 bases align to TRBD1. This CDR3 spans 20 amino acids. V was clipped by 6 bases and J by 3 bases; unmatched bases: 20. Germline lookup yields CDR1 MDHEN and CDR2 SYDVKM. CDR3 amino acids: CASRPQTGGGLFVSNEKLFF. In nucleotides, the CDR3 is TGTGCCAGCAGACCCCAAACAGGGGGCGGTTTGTTTGTTTCTAATGAAAAACTGTTTTTT. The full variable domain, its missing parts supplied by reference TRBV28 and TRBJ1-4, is DVKVTQSSRYLVKRTGEKVFLECVQDMDHENMFWYRQDPGLGLRLIYFSYDVKMKEKGDIPEGYSVSREKKERFSLILESASTNQTSMYLCASRPQTGGGLFVSNEKLFFGSGTQLSVL.

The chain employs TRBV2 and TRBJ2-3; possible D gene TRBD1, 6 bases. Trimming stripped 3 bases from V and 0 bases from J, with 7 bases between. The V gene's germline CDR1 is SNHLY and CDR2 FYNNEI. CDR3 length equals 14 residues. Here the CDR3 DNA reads TGTGCCAGCAGTGATGGGGGCAGCACAGATACGCAGTATTTT. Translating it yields CASSDGGSTDTQYF.

CDR3 sequence reads: CAGGTGNYGYTF. The CDR3 coding sequence is TGTGCCGGAGGGACAGGGAACTATGGCTACACCTTC. V is TRBV6-5 and J is TRBJ1-2; 9 bases match TRBD1. The CDR3 totals 12 residues. Germline lookup yields CDR1 MNHEY and CDR2 SVGAGI. V lost 11 bases and J lost 2; bases outside the gene matches: 3.

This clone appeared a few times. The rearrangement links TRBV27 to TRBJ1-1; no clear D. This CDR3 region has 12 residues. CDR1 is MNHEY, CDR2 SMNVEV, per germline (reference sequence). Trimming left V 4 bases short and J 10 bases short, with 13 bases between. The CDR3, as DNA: TGTGCCAGCAGTTCCGGAGGTAGCCGAGCTTTCTTT. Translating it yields CASSSGGSRAFF.

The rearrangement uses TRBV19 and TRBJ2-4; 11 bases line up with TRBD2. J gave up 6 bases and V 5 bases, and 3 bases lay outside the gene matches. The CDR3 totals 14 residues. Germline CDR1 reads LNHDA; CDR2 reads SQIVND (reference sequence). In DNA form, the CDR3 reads TGTGCCAGTAGTTTCCTAGCGGGGGGAAACATTCAGTACTTC. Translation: CASSFLAGGNIQYF.

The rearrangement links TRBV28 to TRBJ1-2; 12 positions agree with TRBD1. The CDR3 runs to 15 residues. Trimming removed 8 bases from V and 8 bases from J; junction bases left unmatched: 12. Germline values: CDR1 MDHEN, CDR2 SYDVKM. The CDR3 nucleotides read TGTGCCAGCGTCAGAACCGGGACAGGGGGCAACGGCTACACCTTC. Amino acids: CASVRTGTGGNGYTF.

The CDR3 bases are TGTGCCAGCATTGGGACACTTGGTTATGGCTACACCTTC. Its protein product is CASIGTLGYGYTF. The chain uses TRBV6-5 and TRBJ1-2; a possible D gene is TRBD1 (6 bases). This CDR3 is 13 amino acids long. Deletions cut 7 bases from V and 5 bases from J, with 14 bases between. Germline CDR1 MNHEY, CDR2 SVGAGI.

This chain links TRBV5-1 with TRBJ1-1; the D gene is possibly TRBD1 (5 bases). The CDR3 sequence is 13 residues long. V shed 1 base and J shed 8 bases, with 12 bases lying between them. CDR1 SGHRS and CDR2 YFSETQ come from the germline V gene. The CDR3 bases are TGCGCCAGCAGCTTGTTTTCGGGACTCGAAGCTTTCTTT. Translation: CASSLFSGLEAFF.

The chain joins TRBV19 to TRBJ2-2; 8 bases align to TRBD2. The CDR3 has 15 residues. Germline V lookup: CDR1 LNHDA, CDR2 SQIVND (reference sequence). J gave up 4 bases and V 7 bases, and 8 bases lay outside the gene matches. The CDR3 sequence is CASTVAGGGTGELFF. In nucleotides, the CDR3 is TGTGCCAGTACGGTTGCGGGAGGAGGCACCGGGGAGCTGTTTTTT.

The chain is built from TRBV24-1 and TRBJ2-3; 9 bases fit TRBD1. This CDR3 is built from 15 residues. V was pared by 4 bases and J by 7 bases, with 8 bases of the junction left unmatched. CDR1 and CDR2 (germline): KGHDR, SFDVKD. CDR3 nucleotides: TGTGCCACCAGTGACCGGAGGACAGGGGTGAATACGCAGTATTTT. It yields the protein CATSDRRTGVNTQYF.

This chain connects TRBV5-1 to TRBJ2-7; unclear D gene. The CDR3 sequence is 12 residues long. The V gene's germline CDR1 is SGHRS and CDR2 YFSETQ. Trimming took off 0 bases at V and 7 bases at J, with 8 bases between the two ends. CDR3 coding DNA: TGCGCCAGCAGCTTGGCCAGTCGTGAGCAGTACTTC. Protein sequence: CASSLASREQYF.

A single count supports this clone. CDR3 sequence: CASSLAGGSSYEQYF. CDR3 DNA sequence: TGTGCCAGCAGCTTAGCGGGAGGGAGCTCCTACGAGCAGTACTTC. This sequence joins TRBV3-1 (or the pseudogene TRBV3-2) and TRBJ2-7; 11 bases agree with TRBD2. The V gene's germline CDR1 is LGHDT and CDR2 YNNKEL (reference sequence). J was trimmed by 0 bases and V by 5 bases; bases with no gene match: 3. The CDR3 runs to 15 residues.

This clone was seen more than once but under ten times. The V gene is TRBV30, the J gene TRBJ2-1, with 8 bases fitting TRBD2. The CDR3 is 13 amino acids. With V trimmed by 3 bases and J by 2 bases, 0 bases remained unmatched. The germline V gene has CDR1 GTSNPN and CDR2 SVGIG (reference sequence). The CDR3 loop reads CAWRAGAYNEQFF. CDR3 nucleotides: TGTGCCTGGAGAGCGGGGGCCTACAATGAGCAGTTCTTC. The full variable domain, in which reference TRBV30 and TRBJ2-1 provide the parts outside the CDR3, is SQTIHQWPATLVQPVGSPLSLECTVEGTSNPNLYWYRQAAGRGLQLLFYSVGIGQISSEVPQNLSASRPQDRQFILSSKKLLLSDSGFYLCAWRAGAYNEQFFGPGTRLTVL.

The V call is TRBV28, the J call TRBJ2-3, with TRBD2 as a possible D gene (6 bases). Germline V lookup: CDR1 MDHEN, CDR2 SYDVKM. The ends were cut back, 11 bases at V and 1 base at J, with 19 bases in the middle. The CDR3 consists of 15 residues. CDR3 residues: CAEKLRPSGTDTQYF. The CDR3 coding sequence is TGTGCCGAAAAACTACGCCCTAGCGGCACAGATACGCAGTATTTT.

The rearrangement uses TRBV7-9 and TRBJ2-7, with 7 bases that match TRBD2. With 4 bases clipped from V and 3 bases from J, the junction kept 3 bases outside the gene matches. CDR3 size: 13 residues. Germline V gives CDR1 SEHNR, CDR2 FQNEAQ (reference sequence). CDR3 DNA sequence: TGTGCCAGCAGCTCGACTAGCTACTACGAGCAGTACTTC. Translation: CASSSTSYYEQYF.

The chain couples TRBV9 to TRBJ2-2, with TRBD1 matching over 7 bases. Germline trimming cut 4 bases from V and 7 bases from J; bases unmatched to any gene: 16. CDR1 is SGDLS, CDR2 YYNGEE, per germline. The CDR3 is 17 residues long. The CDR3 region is CASSLATGKGFDGELFF. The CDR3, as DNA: TGTGCCAGCAGCCTCGCGACAGGGAAAGGATTCGACGGGGAGCTGTTTTTT.

The CDR3 loop reads CASSPGLITDTQYF. In nucleotides, the CDR3 is TGTGCCAGTAGTCCGGGACTTATCACAGATACGCAGTATTTT. The gene calls are TRBV19 and TRBJ2-3; a possible D gene is TRBD2 (6 bases). The length of the CDR3 is 14 residues. CDR1 LNHDA and CDR2 SQIVND come from the germline V gene (reference sequence). V dropped 5 bases and J dropped 2 bases, with 11 bases sitting between them.

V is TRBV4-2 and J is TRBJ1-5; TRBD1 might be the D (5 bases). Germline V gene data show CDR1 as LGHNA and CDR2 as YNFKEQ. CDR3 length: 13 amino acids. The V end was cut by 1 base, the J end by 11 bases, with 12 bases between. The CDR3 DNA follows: TGTGCCAGCAGCCAAGGATTGGGGGGGTCCCAGCATTTT. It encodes CASSQGLGGSQHF.

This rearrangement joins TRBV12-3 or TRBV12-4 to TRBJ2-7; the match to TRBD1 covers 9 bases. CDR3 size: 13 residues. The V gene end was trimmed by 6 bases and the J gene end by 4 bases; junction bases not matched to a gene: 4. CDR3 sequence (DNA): TGTGCCAGCAGCCCGGGACAGGGTTACGAGCAGTACTTC. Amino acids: CASSPGQGYEQYF.

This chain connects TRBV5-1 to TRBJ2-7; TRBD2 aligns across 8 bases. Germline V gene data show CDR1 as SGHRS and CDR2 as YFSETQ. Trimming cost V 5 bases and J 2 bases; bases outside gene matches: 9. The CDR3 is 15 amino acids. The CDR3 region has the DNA TGCGCCAGCAGAACGAACGGGGGGGCCGCCTACGAGCAGTACTTC. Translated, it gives CASRTNGGAAYEQYF.